One sample yielded the 2 T cell receptor beta chains listed below, sequenced in a study of blood T cell repertoires in COVID-19. Assay: immunoSEQ multiplex PCR; the TCRdb copy retains only in-frame clones and omits some. The repertoire consists of a few hundred thousand clones, with more than 70% occurring once and the leading ten covering 1% to 1.5%. The source material was PBMCs or T cells enriched from blood (not recorded which). Every receptor here comes from a man aged 30 to 45 who had recovered from COVID-19.

This chain links TRBV5-1 with TRBJ2-3; the match to TRBD2 covers 7 bases. The junction had 14 bases not matched to a gene; V was cut back by 2 bases and J by 11 bases. Germline CDR1 reads SGHRS; CDR2 reads YFSETQ. The CDR3 consists of 15 residues. The CDR3 here is CASSFAAGISGGQYF. In nucleotides, the CDR3 is TGCGCCAGCAGCTTTGCAGCGGGGATCTCAGGTGGGCAGTATTTT.

The gene calls are TRBV6-1 and TRBJ1-2; possible D gene TRBD1, 5 bases. Per germline, CDR1 MNHNS and CDR2 SASEGT. Trimming left V 1 base short and J 5 bases short, with 5 bases between. The CDR3 is 12 amino acids. CDR3 in amino acids: CASSEEGYGYTF. Here the CDR3 DNA reads TGTGCCAGCAGTGAAGAGGGGTATGGCTACACCTTC.